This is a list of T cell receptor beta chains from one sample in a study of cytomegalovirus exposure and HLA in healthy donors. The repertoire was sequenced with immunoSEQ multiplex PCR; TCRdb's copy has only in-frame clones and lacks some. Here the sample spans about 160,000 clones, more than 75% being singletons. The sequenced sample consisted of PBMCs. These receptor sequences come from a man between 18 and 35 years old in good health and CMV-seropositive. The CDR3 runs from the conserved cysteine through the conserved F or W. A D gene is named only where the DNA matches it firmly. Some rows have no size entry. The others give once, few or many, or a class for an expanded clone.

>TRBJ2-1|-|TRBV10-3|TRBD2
CAITGGGRVNEQFF
TGTGCCATCACTGGTGGGGGGAGGGTTAATGAGCAGTTCTTC
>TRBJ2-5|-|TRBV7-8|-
CASSLLGLRGQETQYF
TGTGCCAGCAGCCTACTCGGGTTAAGGGGCCAAGAGACCCAGTACTTC
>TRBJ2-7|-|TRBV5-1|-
CASSLAGDRSYEQYF
TGCGCCAGCAGCTTGGCCGGAGACAGGTCATACGAGCAGTACTTC
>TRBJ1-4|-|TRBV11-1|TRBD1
CASSSRDRDEKLFF
TGTGCCAGCAGCTCCCGGGACAGGGATGAAAAACTGTTTTTT
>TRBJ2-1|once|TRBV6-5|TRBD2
CASSGLAGIYNEQFF
TGTGCCAGCAGCGGACTAGCGGGGATCTACAATGAGCAGTTCTTC
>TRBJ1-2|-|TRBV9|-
CASSVPEQGRNGYTF
TGTGCCAGCAGCGTACCCGAGCAGGGGCGCAACGGCTACACCTTC
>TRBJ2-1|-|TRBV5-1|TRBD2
CASSFSGASYNEQFF
TGCGCCAGCAGCTTCAGCGGGGCCTCCTACAATGAGCAGTTCTTC
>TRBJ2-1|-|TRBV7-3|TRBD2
CASSSSGGPPNNEQFF
TGTGCCAGCAGCTCTAGCGGGGGTCCTCCTAACAATGAGCAGTTCTTC
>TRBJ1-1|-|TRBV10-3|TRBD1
CAIATDRGPTEAFF
TGTGCCATCGCCACCGACAGGGGACCCACTGAAGCTTTCTTT
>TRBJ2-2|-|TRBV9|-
CASTGGGELFF
TGTGCCAGCACCGGCGGCGGGGAGCTGTTTTTT
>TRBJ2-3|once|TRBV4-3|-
CASSQEVGGDTQYF
TGCGCCAGCAGCCAAGAGGTCGGAGGGGATACGCAGTATTTT
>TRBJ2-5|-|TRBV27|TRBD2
CASMGTSGGETQYF
TGTGCCAGCATGGGGACTAGCGGGGGTGAGACCCAGTACTTC
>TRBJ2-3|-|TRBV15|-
CATSRDFSDTQYF
TGTGCCACCAGCAGAGATTTCTCAGATACGCAGTATTTT
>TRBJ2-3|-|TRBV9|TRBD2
CASSVDQRGSTDTQYF
TGTGCCAGCAGCGTAGATCAGCGGGGGAGCACAGATACGCAGTATTTT
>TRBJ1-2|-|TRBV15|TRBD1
CATSRGGQGVGRYGYTF
TGTGCCACCAGCAGAGGGGGACAGGGGGTGGGGAGGTATGGCTACACCTTC
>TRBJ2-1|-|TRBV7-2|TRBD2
CASSLAGLAGGGEQFF
TGTGCCAGCAGCTTAGCGGGACTAGCGGGGGGAGGTGAGCAGTTCTTC
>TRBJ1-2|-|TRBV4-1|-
CASSQDSLLFYGYTF
TGCGCCAGCAGCCAAGATTCCCTCCTATTCTATGGCTACACCTTC
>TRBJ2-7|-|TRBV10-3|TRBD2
CAISPGTSGRYEQYF
TGTGCCATCAGCCCCGGGACTAGCGGACGCTACGAGCAGTACTTC
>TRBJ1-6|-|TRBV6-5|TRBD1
CASSYPKGGRSPLHF
TGTGCCAGCAGTTACCCGAAAGGGGGCCGTTCACCCCTCCACTTT
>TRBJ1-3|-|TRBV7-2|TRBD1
CASSKGTGKGNTIYF
TGTGCCAGCAGCAAGGGGACAGGGAAAGGAAACACCATATATTTT
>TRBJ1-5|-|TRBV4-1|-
CASSLGATGNQPQHF
TGCGCCAGCAGCCTGGGGGCTACGGGCAATCAGCCCCAGCATTTT
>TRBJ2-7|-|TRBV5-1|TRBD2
CASTGGGLNTYEQYF
TGCGCCAGCACGGGCGGGGGGCTAAACACCTACGAGCAGTACTTC
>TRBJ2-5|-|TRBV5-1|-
CASSLLQGIQETQYF
TGCGCCAGCAGCCTCTTACAGGGAATCCAAGAGACCCAGTACTTC
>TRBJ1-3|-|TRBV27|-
CASSLLGQGQGGNTIYF
TGTGCCAGCAGTTTATTGGGGCAGGGCCAGGGGGGAAACACCATATATTTT
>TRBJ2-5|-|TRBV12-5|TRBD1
CASGLGQGTGTQYF
TGTGCTAGTGGCCTAGGACAGGGTACGGGGACCCAGTACTTC
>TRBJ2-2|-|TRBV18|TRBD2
CATLRGGNTGELFF
TGTGCCACCCTTCGGGGGGGAAACACCGGGGAGCTGTTTTTT
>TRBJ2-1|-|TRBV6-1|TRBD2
CASSEYGRGGSPDNEQFF
TGTGCCAGCAGTGAATATGGCCGGGGCGGGAGCCCTGACAATGAGCAGTTCTTC
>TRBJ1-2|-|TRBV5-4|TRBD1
CASSLRDRIYGYTF
TGTGCCAGCAGCTTGAGGGACAGGATCTATGGCTACACCTTC
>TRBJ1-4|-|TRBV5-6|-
CASSFLSGENEKLFF
TGTGCCAGCAGCTTTTTGAGCGGAGAAAATGAAAAACTGTTTTTT
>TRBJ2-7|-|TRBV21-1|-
CASSKRRQGTYEQYF
TGTGCCAGCAGCAAAAGACGACAGGGAACCTACGAGCAGTACTTC
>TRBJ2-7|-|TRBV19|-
CASSIMVSVWDKDYEQYF
TGTGCCAGTAGTATTATGGTTAGTGTTTGGGACAAAGACTACGAGCAGTACTTC
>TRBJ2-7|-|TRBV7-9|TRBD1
CASSSWDRSYEQYF
TGTGCCAGCAGCTCATGGGACAGGTCTTACGAGCAGTACTTC
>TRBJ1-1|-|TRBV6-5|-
CASSNGVSTEAFF
TGTGCCAGCTCCAACGGGGTGAGCACTGAAGCTTTCTTT
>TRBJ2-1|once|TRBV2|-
CASSALNEQFF
TGTGCCAGCAGTGCATTGAATGAGCAGTTCTTC
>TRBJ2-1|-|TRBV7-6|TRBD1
CASSRNQGDNEQFF
TGTGCCAGCAGCCGGAACCAGGGGGACAATGAGCAGTTCTTC
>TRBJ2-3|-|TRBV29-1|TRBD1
CSVEGTGIADTQYF
TGCAGCGTTGAAGGGACAGGGATCGCAGATACGCAGTATTTT
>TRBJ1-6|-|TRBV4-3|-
CASSQDGEGANSPLHF
TGCGCCAGCAGCCAAGATGGGGAGGGAGCGAATTCACCCCTCCACTTT
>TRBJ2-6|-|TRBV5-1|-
CASSPLGVRTLSGANGLTF
TGCGCCAGCAGCCCGCTAGGCGTCCGCACCCTTTCTGGGGCCAACGGCCTGACTTTC
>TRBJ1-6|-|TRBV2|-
CASSELIGRRYYNSPLHF
TGTGCCAGCAGTGAACTTATCGGCAGGCGCTATTATAATTCACCCCTCCACTTT
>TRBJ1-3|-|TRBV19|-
CASSISGMDTIYF
TGTGCCAGTAGTATCTCAGGGATGGACACCATATATTTT
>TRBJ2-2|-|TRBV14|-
CASSQGLIWQTGELFF
TGTGCCAGCAGCCAAGGCCTCATTTGGCAAACCGGGGAGCTGTTTTTT
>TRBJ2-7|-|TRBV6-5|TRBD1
CASSYSGTGESHEQYF
TGTGCCAGCAGTTACTCCGGGACAGGGGAGTCCCACGAGCAGTACTTC
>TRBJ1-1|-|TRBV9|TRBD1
CASSPRDRDTEAFF
TGTGCCAGCAGCCCGCGGGACAGAGACACTGAAGCTTTCTTT
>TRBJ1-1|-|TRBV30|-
CAWSTGPGTMNTEAFF
TGTGCCTGGAGTACCGGTCCAGGGACTATGAACACTGAAGCTTTCTTT
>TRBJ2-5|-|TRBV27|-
CASSPPPTGSFETQYF
TGTGCCAGCAGTCCACCTCCCACAGGTTCCTTCGAGACCCAGTACTTC